The next 27 T cell receptor beta chains were all read from a single sample in a study of beta chain features in type 1 diabetes. Reverse transcription of all isolated RNA meant that expressed TCRB transcripts were sequenced. Generated by immunoSEQ multiplex PCR, the TCRdb table keeps only in-frame clones and is missing some. The sample includes under 950,000 clones, roughly a sixth of them seen just once. The sequenced sample was naive CD4+ T cells from blood. The receptors were sampled from a woman in her late teens or twenties in good health.

This clone was seen a single time. The rearrangement links TRBV28 to TRBJ1-5; D perhaps matches TRBD1 (5 bases). V was cut by 5 bases and J by 6 bases, with 17 bases left in between. The CDR3 is 15 residues long. CDR1 MDHEN and CDR2 SYDVKM come from the germline V gene. CDR3 amino acids: CASSPRGLNGQPQHF. The CDR3 nucleotides are TGTGCCAGCAGTCCACGGGGCCTAAACGGTCAGCCCCAGCATTTT. The variable domain in full, with the rest retrieved from reference TRBV28 and TRBJ1-5, is DVKVTQSSRYLVKRTGEKVFLECVQDMDHENMFWYRQDPGLGLRLIYFSYDVKMKEKGDIPEGYSVSREKKERFSLILESASTNQTSMYLCASSPRGLNGQPQHFGDGTRLSIL.

This chain joins TRBV5-1 and TRBJ1-2; 9 bases align to TRBD1. The CDR3 runs 15 residues. V lost 4 bases, J lost 4 bases, and 8 bases stayed unmatched. Germline assignment: CDR1 SGHRS and CDR2 YFSETQ. CDR3 region: CASSNTGTGIYGYTF. DNA of the CDR3: TGCGCCAGCAGCAATACCGGGACAGGGATCTATGGCTACACCTTC. The variable domain in full, completed from reference TRBV5-1 and TRBJ1-2, reads KAGVTQTPRYLIKTRGQQVTLSCSPISGHRSVSWYQQTPGQGLQFLFEYFSETQRNKGNFPGRFSGRQFSNSRSEMNVSTLELGDSALYLCASSNTGTGIYGYTFGSGTRLTVV.

This clone was recorded a few times. This chain connects TRBV5-8 to TRBJ1-1; D unresolved. Trimming took off 0 bases at V and 6 bases at J, with 15 bases between the two ends. Germline V gene data show CDR1 as SGHTS and CDR2 as YDEGEE. The CDR3 consists of 15 residues. DNA of the CDR3: TGTGCCAGCAGCTTGGACGGTCTTATTGGATCTGAAGCTTTCTTT. Its translation: CASSLDGLIGSEAFF.

V is TRBV11-2 and J is TRBJ2-5; TRBD2 matches 9 bases. The CDR3 consists of 18 residues. CDR1 and CDR2 from the germline V gene are SGHAT and FQNNGV. The V segment lost 5 bases and the J segment 5 bases; nucleotides outside the gene matches: 18. For the CDR3, the DNA is TGTGCCAGCAGCGGGAAGAAGGTTCCTAGCGGGATGACGGAGACCCAGTACTTC. Translation gives CASSGKKVPSGMTETQYF.

This chain connects TRBV28 to TRBJ2-2, with D unresolved. V was trimmed by 2 bases and J by 0 bases, leaving 16 bases between them. The CDR3 contains 18 residues. Germline V gene data show CDR1 as MDHEN and CDR2 as SYDVKM. The CDR3 nucleotides are TGTGCCAGCAGTTTAGGGCGGCTAACCGATCCGAACACCGGGGAGCTGTTTTTT. Translation gives CASSLGRLTDPNTGELFF.

The table lists this clone with a few counts. The rearrangement links TRBV19 to TRBJ1-1; D is possibly TRBD1 (5 bases). V gave up 2 bases and J gave up 3 bases, with 19 bases separating them. Germline CDR1 LNHDA, CDR2 SQIVND (reference sequence). The CDR3 length is 17 residues. CDR3 region: CASSITRPLGPHTEAFF. In DNA form, the CDR3 reads TGTGCCAGTAGTATAACGAGACCCCTGGGGCCTCACACTGAAGCTTTCTTT.

V usage is TRBV6-5 and J usage is TRBJ2-5; 8 bases fit TRBD1. The ends lost 5 bases at V and 3 bases at J; junction bases unmatched: 2. The length of the CDR3 is 13 residues. The germline V gene encodes CDR1 MNHEY and CDR2 SVGAGI. CDR3 DNA sequence: TGTGCCAGCAGTGGACAGGGAAAAGAGACCCAGTACTTC. Translating gives CASSGQGKETQYF.

The V gene is TRBV5-1, the J gene TRBJ2-3; unclear D gene. V lost 6 bases to trimming and J lost 5 bases, with 13 bases between them. This CDR3 has 13 amino acids. The V gene's germline CDR1 is SGHRS and CDR2 YFSETQ. In nucleotides, the CDR3 is TGCGCCAGCACCGGCGTCTTAGTAGATACGCAGTATTTT. Its protein product is CASTGVLVDTQYF.

The V call is TRBV7-9, the J call TRBJ1-4; D perhaps matches TRBD1 (6 bases). The V and J ends lost 6 bases and 0 bases respectively, with 8 bases between them. The CDR3 extends over 14 amino acids. CDR1 SEHNR and CDR2 FQNEAQ come from the germline V gene (reference sequence). In DNA, the CDR3 is TGTGCCAGCAGGGACAGAGCAACTAATGAAAAACTGTTTTTT. Translated: CASRDRATNEKLFF.

This clone was picked up a small number of times. The V call is TRBV5-4, the J call TRBJ2-1; 9 positions agree with TRBD2. Germline V lookup: CDR1 SGHNT, CDR2 YYREEE (reference sequence). This CDR3 is built from 15 residues. Losses at the gene ends were 4 bases for V and 7 bases for J; bases not matched to a gene: 9. The CDR3 DNA reads as TGTGCCAGCAGCAGGCCGGGACTAGCTCTGAATGAGCAGTTCTTC. This gives the protein CASSRPGLALNEQFF.

This chain links TRBV10-1 with TRBJ2-3; 14 bases align to TRBD2. This CDR3 has 18 amino acids. After removal of 5 bases from V and 3 bases from J, the junction contained 10 bases not matched to a gene. Germline V CDR1 and CDR2: WNHNN, SYGVQD (reference sequence). CDR3 loop: CASSPGTSGRGGTDTQYF. CDR3 sequence (DNA): TGCGCCAGCAGTCCGGGGACTAGCGGGAGAGGTGGAACAGATACGCAGTATTTT.

In its sample, this clone was seen many times. This chain uses TRBV10-3 with TRBJ2-1; TRBD1 or TRBD2 may be the D gene (6 bases each). V shed 4 bases and J shed 8 bases, with 15 bases lying between them. The germline V gene encodes CDR1 ENHRY and CDR2 SYGVKD. This CDR3 is built from 14 residues. This chain's CDR3 is CAISVGGSHDEQFF. The CDR3 DNA reads as TGTGCCATCAGTGTAGGGGGGAGTCACGATGAGCAGTTCTTC.

This chain joins TRBV7-9 and TRBJ2-4; D possibly corresponds to TRBD1 (6 bases). CDR1 is SEHNR, CDR2 FQNEAQ, per germline (reference sequence). The CDR3 has 14 residues. Trimming removed 8 bases from V and 5 bases from J, with 16 bases in between. The CDR3 reads CASAHLQGQNIQYF. DNA for the CDR3: TGTGCCAGCGCCCATCTACAGGGCCAAAACATTCAGTACTTC.

This chain links TRBV7-9 with TRBJ2-2, with a tentative D call TRBD1 (5 bases). V was cut by 3 bases and J by 4 bases, with 9 bases left in between. There are 14 residues in the CDR3. Germline lookup yields CDR1 SEHNR and CDR2 FQNEAQ (reference sequence). CDR3 nucleotides: TGTGCCAGCAGCTTTGACAGATTCACCGGGGAGCTGTTTTTT. Its translation: CASSFDRFTGELFF. Combining the CDR3 with reference TRBV7-9 and TRBJ2-2 gives the whole variable domain DTGVSQNPRHKITKRGQNVTFRCDPISEHNRLYWYRQTLGQGPEFLTYFQNEAQLEKSRLLSDRFSAERPKGSFSTLEIQRTEQGDSAMYLCASSFDRFTGELFFGEGSRLTVL.

The chain joins TRBV7-9 to TRBJ2-3; TRBD2 is a possible D gene (7 bases). The CDR3 has 15 amino acids. V gave up 4 bases and J gave up 2 bases, with 13 bases separating them. Germline assignment: CDR1 SEHNR and CDR2 FQNEAQ (reference sequence). This CDR3 is CASSYKGGFTDTQYF. As DNA, the CDR3 is TGTGCCAGCAGCTACAAGGGGGGGTTCACAGATACGCAGTATTTT.

This chain links TRBV15 with TRBJ2-5, with 8 bases matching TRBD2. V lost 1 base, J lost 3 bases, and 4 bases stayed unmatched. CDR3 length: 15 amino acids. Germline assignment: CDR1 LNHNV and CDR2 YYDKDF (reference sequence). CDR3 sequence reads: CATSRGGLAEETQYF. Here the CDR3 DNA reads TGTGCCACCAGCAGAGGTGGACTAGCCGAAGAGACCCAGTACTTC.

This clone has only a few counts. The V and J genes are TRBV10-3 and TRBJ2-5; 8 nucleotides agree with TRBD2. This CDR3 contains 15 residues. CDR1 is ENHRY, CDR2 SYGVKD, per germline. With 2 bases clipped from V and 4 bases from J, the junction kept 6 bases outside the gene matches. The CDR3 sequence is CAISEASGSGETQYF. In DNA, the CDR3 is TGTGCCATCAGTGAGGCCAGCGGGAGTGGAGAGACCCAGTACTTC.

The V and J genes are TRBV4-1 and TRBJ1-3; TRBD1 matches 10 bases. Trimming at V came to 4 bases and at J to 4 bases, leaving 7 bases not matched to a gene. The CDR3 runs to 16 residues. Germline V CDR1 and CDR2: MGHRA, YSYEKL. The CDR3 loop reads CASSRRDRGDGNTIYF. CDR3 nucleotides: TGCGCCAGCAGCCGACGGGACAGGGGCGACGGAAACACCATATATTTT.

V usage is TRBV23-1 and J usage is TRBJ2-5, with D possibly being TRBD1 or TRBD2 (5 bases each). TRBV23-1 falls under the ORF class, with uncertain function. V gave up 3 bases and J gave up 11 bases, with 13 bases separating them. The CDR3 spans 12 residues. CDR3 residues: CASSHRVREQYF. The CDR3 DNA reads as TGCGCCAGCAGTCACAGGGTCAGGGAGCAGTACTTC.

The CDR3 bases are TGTGCCAGCAGCTTAAGGGCGAGGGGGAAAACAACTAATGAAAAACTGTTTTTT. This sequence encodes CASSLRARGKTTNEKLFF. The rearrangement uses TRBV7-8 and TRBJ1-4, with a tentative D call TRBD1 (6 bases). V lost 2 bases, J lost 0 bases, and 16 bases lay in between. This CDR3 is built from 18 residues. Germline V gives CDR1 SGHVS, CDR2 FQNEAQ.

The chain employs TRBV5-4 and TRBJ1-1; TRBD1 agrees at 10 bases. Trimming cost V 3 bases and J 1 base; bases outside gene matches: 0. The germline V gene has CDR1 SGHNT and CDR2 YYREEE (reference sequence). The CDR3 has 14 residues. The CDR3 spells CASSWDRGNTEAFF. The CDR3 coding sequence is TGTGCCAGCAGCTGGGACAGGGGGAACACTGAAGCTTTCTTT.

This clone was detected a few times. V and J are TRBV7-2 and TRBJ2-2; no reliable D call. V was trimmed by 5 bases and J by 3 bases, leaving 10 bases between them. The CDR3 has 14 amino acids. From germline, CDR1 is SGHTA and CDR2 FQGNSA. This CDR3 reads CASSPVADTGELFF. The CDR3 DNA sequence: TGTGCCAGCAGCCCAGTGGCGGACACCGGGGAGCTGTTTTTT.

The table lists this clone with a few counts. The chain employs TRBV5-6 and TRBJ2-5, with TRBD1 matching over 11 bases. Germline CDR1 SGHDT, CDR2 YYEEEE. V lost 0 bases and J lost 5; bases outside the gene matches: 6. This CDR3 spans 16 amino acids. The CDR3 region has the DNA TGTGCCAGCAGCTTGGTCGGACAGGGGGCGGTGGAGACCCAGTACTTC. Translated, it gives CASSLVGQGAVETQYF.

This clone was counted a single time. The chain couples TRBV2 to TRBJ2-3; D is possibly TRBD2 (5 bases). The length of the CDR3 is 14 residues. The V and J ends lost 4 bases and 4 bases respectively, with 12 bases between them. In germline, CDR1 is SNHLY, CDR2 FYNNEI. In DNA form, the CDR3 reads TGTGCCAGCAGTGTATTGGGGAGTTCAGATACGCAGTATTTT. The encoded protein is CASSVLGSSDTQYF.

The chain couples TRBV4-3 to TRBJ2-1; D is possibly TRBD2 (6 bases). Germline loops: CDR1 LGHNA, CDR2 YSLEER. The V gene lost 1 base and the J gene lost 7 bases, with 17 bases spanning the gap. There are 16 residues in the CDR3. CDR3 in DNA: TGCGCCAGCAGCCAAGGATTTCGGCGGGATAGGAATGAGCAGTTCTTC. It yields the protein CASSQGFRRDRNEQFF.

The gene calls are TRBV6-5 and TRBJ2-2; TRBD1 aligns across 8 bases. CDR1 is MNHEY, CDR2 SVGAGI, per germline. The CDR3 runs 15 residues. CDR3 region: CAHGRGHGLAGELFF. The CDR3 bases are TGTGCGCACGGCAGGGGGCATGGATTGGCCGGGGAGCTGTTTTTT.

This clone was seen more than once but under ten times. The V and J genes are TRBV5-1 and TRBJ2-1, with 10 positions matching TRBD2. This CDR3 spans 17 amino acids. J lost 7 bases, V lost 4 bases, and 14 bases had no gene match. Germline V lookup: CDR1 SGHRS, CDR2 YFSETQ. The CDR3 region is CASSAPSGRSPANEQFF. The CDR3 DNA reads TGCGCCAGCAGCGCCCCTAGCGGGAGAAGCCCCGCTAATGAGCAGTTCTTC.